The clone carrying this T cell receptor (beta chain) has a single count. Libraries were prepared by immunoSEQ multiplex PCR; TCRdb keeps only in-frame clonotypes and omits some of them. The sample shows about 110,000 clones, 82% of them seen only once. This sample stems from a study of blood T cell repertoires in COVID-19. With 9 bases removed from V and 0 bases from J, the gap between germline ends came to 12 bases. Germline V CDR1 and CDR2: MNHNY, SVGAGI (reference sequence). The CDR3 spans 13 residues. This TCR was recovered from a woman between 55 and 75 years old with acute or convalescent COVID-19. The chain has TRBV6-6 and TRBJ2-7; maybe TRBD1 (5 bases). Sequences were obtained from peripheral blood. The CDR3 DNA follows: TGTGCCAGTAGGACACACAGCTCCTACGAGCAGTACTTC. Translation gives CASRTHSSYEQYF.